Below, 10 T cell receptor beta chains from the same sample are listed, as sequenced in a study of blood T cell repertoires in COVID-19. The repertoire was sequenced with immunoSEQ multiplex PCR; TCRdb's copy has only in-frame clones and lacks some. The table has a few hundred thousand clones, 70% to 90% seen once. The sequencing sample was made of PBMCs or T cells enriched from blood (not recorded which). These receptors originate from a woman between 50 and 59 years old who had been exposed to COVID-19.

The chain couples TRBV28 to TRBJ1-2; D call uncertain. Trimming took off 7 bases at V and 6 bases at J, with 21 bases between the two ends. This CDR3 region has 15 residues. Germline lookup yields CDR1 MDHEN and CDR2 SYDVKM. CDR3 loop: CASTPPHAGRDGYTF. Here the CDR3 DNA reads TGTGCCAGCACCCCTCCCCATGCGGGGAGGGATGGCTACACCTTC.

V is TRBV2 and J is TRBJ1-5; the D is unclear. This CDR3 contains 11 residues. V gave up 6 bases and J gave up 6 bases, with 6 bases separating them. The germline V gene encodes CDR1 SNHLY and CDR2 FYNNEI. The CDR3 protein is CASRLAQPQHF. The CDR3 coding sequence is TGTGCCAGCAGACTCGCTCAGCCCCAGCATTTT.

The chain carries TRBV24-1 and TRBJ2-1, with 7 positions matching TRBD2. With 8 bases clipped from V and 6 bases from J, the junction kept 3 bases outside the gene matches. The CDR3 length is 12 residues. Per germline, CDR1 KGHDR and CDR2 SFDVKD. The CDR3 protein is CATTGEGNEQFF. In nucleotides, the CDR3 is TGTGCCACCACTGGGGAGGGCAATGAGCAGTTCTTC.

The DNA for the CDR3 is TGTGCCAGCTCACCGGGACAGGGGGCCCAGAGGGGCTACACCTTC. Translating it yields CASSPGQGAQRGYTF. This chain joins TRBV18 and TRBJ1-2; 12 bases map to TRBD1. The germline V gene encodes CDR1 KGHSH and CDR2 LQKENI. The ends lost 3 bases at V and 8 bases at J; junction bases unmatched: 7. The CDR3 loop spans 15 amino acids.

In this sample, this clone turned up once. The genes are TRBV29-1 and TRBJ1-2, with no clear D. Trimming removed 6 bases from V and 8 bases from J, with 19 bases in between. Germline assignment: CDR1 SQVTM and CDR2 ANQGSEA. The CDR3 is 13 residues long. In DNA, the CDR3 is TGCAGCGTCGGAGCGGCCACAAATCGGGGCTACACCTTC. Translation gives CSVGAATNRGYTF.

V and J are TRBV7-9 and TRBJ2-1; perhaps TRBD2 as D (6 bases). This CDR3 is built from 14 residues. The V and J ends lost 1 base and 7 bases respectively, with 11 bases between them. Germline V lookup: CDR1 SEHNR, CDR2 FQNEAQ (reference sequence). CDR3 sequence reads: CASSLGGGVNEQFF. The CDR3 coding sequence is TGTGCCAGCAGCTTAGGGGGCGGGGTAAATGAGCAGTTCTTC.

The V call is TRBV5-4, the J call TRBJ2-1; possible D gene TRBD2, 5 bases. Germline CDR1 is SGHNT and CDR2 is YYREEE (reference sequence). The CDR3 loop spans 13 amino acids. The V gene lost 1 base and the J gene lost 7 bases, with 9 bases spanning the gap. The CDR3, as DNA: TGTGCCAGCAGCTTGACTAGAGGGAATGAGCAGTTCTTC. Its protein product is CASSLTRGNEQFF.

The chain employs TRBV28 and TRBJ2-1, with D perhaps matching TRBD1 (6 bases). CDR1 is MDHEN, CDR2 SYDVKM, per germline. Trimming left V 6 bases short and J 7 bases short, with 13 bases between. The CDR3 runs 13 residues. CDR3 residues: CASSPVRGNEQFF. The CDR3 DNA reads as TGTGCCAGCAGCCCCGTGAGGGGGAATGAGCAGTTCTTC.

The chain couples TRBV29-1 to TRBJ1-6; TRBD1 might be the D (6 bases). Germline V gene data show CDR1 as SQVTM and CDR2 as ANQGSEA. The CDR3 spans 13 residues. The V gene lost 5 bases and the J gene lost 8 bases, with 13 bases spanning the gap. The CDR3 DNA follows: TGCAGCGTTCACGTTCACAGGGATTCACCCCTCCACTTT. This sequence encodes CSVHVHRDSPLHF. Full variable domain (outside the CDR3, taken from reference TRBV29-1 and TRBJ1-6): SAVISQKPSRDICQRGTSLTIQCQVDSQVTMMFWYRQQPGQSLTLIATANQGSEATYESGFVIDKFPISRPNLTFSTLTVSNMSPEDSSIYLCSVHVHRDSPLHFGNGTRLTVT.

The V call is TRBV10-3, the J call TRBJ1-5, with D maybe TRBD1 (5 bases). V dropped 4 bases and J dropped 7 bases, with 14 bases sitting between them. Germline CDR1 reads ENHRY; CDR2 reads SYGVKD. The CDR3 is 14 amino acids. The CDR3 protein is CAISGSGSGQPQHF. The CDR3 nucleotides are TGTGCCATCAGTGGTTCAGGGTCCGGACAGCCCCAGCATTTT.